This is a list of T cell receptor beta chains from one sample in a study of blood T cell repertoires in COVID-19. Generated by immunoSEQ multiplex PCR, the TCRdb table keeps only in-frame clones and is missing some. The sample comprises under 300,000 clones, about nine tenths of which are singletons, and less than 0.95% rests with the top ten. Sequencing input: peripheral blood. These TCRs come from a woman in her thirties or forties who had recovered from COVID-19. The CDR3 runs from the conserved cysteine through the conserved F or W. D genes are given only for firm matches. Not all rows give a size; the values are once, few, many and, for expanded clones, a class.

few . TRBJ2-7 17 TRBV2 CASSEAQPLSGLYEQYF TGTGCCAGCAGTGAAGCCCAGCCCCTTAGCGGCCTCTACGAGCAGTACTTC
. . TRBJ2-1 14 TRBV19 CASSIQGGSIEQFF TGTGCCAGTAGTATTCAGGGCGGCAGCATTGAGCAGTTCTTC
. TRBD2 TRBJ2-1 17 TRBV10-3 CAISDVKGLAGGDEQFF TGTGCCATCAGTGATGTAAAAGGCCTAGCGGGAGGAGATGAGCAGTTCTTC
. . TRBJ2-1 15 TRBV2 CASSEVQGPGNEQFF TGTGCCAGCAGTGAAGTTCAGGGTCCGGGTAATGAGCAGTTCTTC
few . TRBJ1-5 14 TRBV7-9 CASSLPGAGSPQHF TGTGCCAGCAGCTTACCAGGGGCCGGTTCTCCCCAGCATTTT
. TRBD2 TRBJ2-1 14 TRBV27 CASSFGTSAFEQFF TGTGCCAGCAGTTTTGGGACTAGCGCATTTGAGCAGTTCTTC
. TRBD1 TRBJ2-5 15 TRBV5-4 CASSLAGTGRETQYF TGTGCCAGCAGCTTGGCCGGGACAGGGAGGGAGACCCAGTACTTC
. . TRBJ2-5 13 TRBV7-2 CASSPARGETQYF TGTGCCAGCAGCCCAGCCCGGGGAGAGACCCAGTACTTC
. . TRBJ2-2 16 TRBV14 CASSFRRGEPTGELFF TGTGCCAGCAGCTTCCGCCGCGGGGAACCCACCGGGGAGCTGTTTTTT
once . TRBJ1-5 14 TRBV19 CASKMTAGNQPQHF TGTGCCAGTAAAATGACAGCCGGGAATCAGCCCCAGCATTTT
. TRBD1 TRBJ2-5 15 TRBV18 CASSPGTGSQETQYF TGTGCCAGCTCACCAGGGACAGGGAGCCAAGAGACCCAGTACTTC
. TRBD1 TRBJ1-5 14 TRBV30 CAWSPGQGNQPQHF TGTGCCTGGAGCCCCGGACAGGGTAATCAGCCCCAGCATTTT
. TRBD2 TRBJ2-1 16 TRBV2 CASSDPTSGDYNEQFF TGTGCCAGCAGTGATCCGACTAGCGGAGACTACAATGAGCAGTTCTTC
. . TRBJ2-1 16 TRBV4-2 CASSPLEGVAANEQFF TGTGCCAGCAGCCCCCTGGAGGGAGTGGCAGCCAATGAGCAGTTCTTC
. TRBD1 TRBJ2-5 16 TRBV7-3 CASSLKGQGAGETQYF TGTGCCAGCAGCTTAAAGGGACAGGGGGCTGGGGAGACCCAGTACTTC